This note documents a single T cell receptor beta chain sequence. In terms of age and location, participants ranged from roughly 18 to 90 years and lived in about 25 US areas. Participants' reported clinical history set cohort assignment. A COVID-19 case had been met by exposed participants during the 2 weeks before study entry. This specimen belongs to a study of blood T cell repertoires in COVID-19. Study in general: PBMCs, B-cell-depleted T cells, or T cells provided the cDNA or gDNA that made up the material.

Clones were read by immunoSEQ multiplex PCR, and TCRdb kept only the in-frame ones, dropping some. The sample consists of under 400,000 clones, about 90% of them appearing once. Per germline, CDR1 MNHEY and CDR2 SVGAGI. Trimming took 6 bases from V and 0 from J; bases not matched to a gene: 5. This CDR3 comprises 14 residues. Sequencing used PBMCs or T cells enriched from blood (not recorded which). The V gene is TRBV6-5, the J gene TRBJ2-7; 7 bases line up with TRBD1. The receptor comes from a woman younger than 45 who had been exposed to COVID-19. The CDR3 spells CASRTGDSSYEQYF. CDR3 DNA: TGTGCCAGCAGGACCGGGGACAGCTCCTACGAGCAGTACTTC.